These 29 T cell receptor beta chains share one sample of origin, sequenced in a study of blood T cell repertoires in COVID-19. TCRdb's copy holds only in-frame clones and misses some; the assay was immunoSEQ multiplex PCR. The sample has under 250,000 clones; roughly four fifths are singletons. Sequenced: peripheral blood. The receptors stem from a middle-aged man with active or convalescent COVID-19.

This chain joins TRBV28 and TRBJ1-5; D may be TRBD1 (5 bases). The germline V and J ends were trimmed by 6 bases and 8 bases, with 20 bases remaining between them. The CDR3 spans 15 residues. CDR1 MDHEN and CDR2 SYDVKM come from the germline V gene. The CDR3 DNA reads as TGTGCCAGCAGCACCGGGGGTGGTGCTCGGGAGCCCCAGCATTTT. As protein: CASSTGGGAREPQHF.

This chain connects TRBV6-5 to TRBJ2-1; 9 nucleotides align to TRBD2. The CDR3 sequence is 15 residues long. Unmatched junction bases numbered 9, after V lost 5 bases and J lost 7 bases. Germline assignment: CDR1 MNHEY and CDR2 SVGAGI. The chain's CDR3 is CASSRLAEELNEQFF. The CDR3 region has the DNA TGTGCCAGCAGTCGACTAGCGGAGGAACTGAATGAGCAGTTCTTC.

The chain employs TRBV4-1 and TRBJ1-1, with TRBD1 matching 7 bases. The CDR3 is 15 residues long. Losses at the gene ends were 2 bases for V and 1 base for J; bases not matched to a gene: 4. CDR1 and CDR2 (germline): MGHRA, YSYEKL. CDR3 coding DNA: TGCGCCAGCAGCCAAACAGGGGTTCGGAACACTGAAGCTTTCTTT. Encoded protein: CASSQTGVRNTEAFF.

This clone appeared once. The V call is TRBV5-1, the J call TRBJ2-2; TRBD1 matches 7 bases. The V gene end was trimmed by 3 bases and the J gene end by 7 bases; junction bases not matched to a gene: 6. The germline V gene encodes CDR1 SGHRS and CDR2 YFSETQ. CDR3 length equals 14 residues. As DNA, the CDR3 is TGCGCCAGCAGCTCGTTACAGGGGTGCGGGGAGCTGTTTTTT. Translated, it gives CASSSLQGCGELFF.

CDR3 sequence (DNA): TGTGCCAGCAGCAGTGGACTAGCGGGGGGGACTGGCACAGATACGCAGTATTTT. The encoded protein is CASSSGLAGGTGTDTQYF. The chain uses TRBV5-4 and TRBJ2-3; 15 positions match TRBD2. With 4 bases clipped from V and 1 base from J, the junction kept 7 bases outside the gene matches. CDR1 and CDR2 (germline): SGHNT, YYREEE (reference sequence). This CDR3 is built from 18 residues.

The CDR3 sequence: CASSPGGARNEQFF. DNA for the CDR3: TGTGCCAGCAGCCCGGGGGGGGCGCGAAATGAGCAGTTCTTC. V and J are TRBV5-8 and TRBJ2-1; 8 nucleotides agree with TRBD2. V shed 4 bases and J 7 bases; nucleotides not matched to a gene: 7. Germline values: CDR1 SGHTS, CDR2 YDEGEE. The CDR3 has 14 residues.

This chain uses TRBV9 with TRBJ1-4; D might be TRBD1 (6 bases). The germline V and J ends were trimmed by 7 bases and 3 bases, with 10 bases remaining between them. Germline CDR1 reads SGDLS; CDR2 reads YYNGEE. The length of the CDR3 is 13 residues. CDR3 sequence reads: CASGGIANEKLFF. In DNA form, the CDR3 reads TGTGCCAGCGGGGGCATCGCTAATGAAAAACTGTTTTTT.

This clone was picked up one time. This chain links TRBV11-3 with TRBJ2-3; D is possibly TRBD1 (6 bases). From germline, CDR1 is SGHNT and CDR2 YENEEA. The CDR3 contains 12 residues. V was cut by 3 bases and J by 11 bases, with 12 bases left in between. This chain's CDR3 is CASSFEGGRQYF. In nucleotides, the CDR3 is TGTGCCAGCAGCTTCGAAGGGGGTAGGCAGTATTTT.

V is TRBV19 and J is TRBJ1-1, with 7 bases aligning to TRBD1. This CDR3 comprises 13 residues. J was trimmed by 6 bases and V by 4 bases; bases with no gene match: 5. Germline CDR1 is LNHDA and CDR2 is SQIVND (reference sequence). The DNA of the CDR3 is TGTGCCAGTAGTAGTACAGGGGTAGCTGAAGCTTTCTTT. Translation: CASSSTGVAEAFF.

In this sample, this clone turned up once. This sequence joins TRBV5-1 and TRBJ1-2; maybe TRBD1 (5 bases). Trimming cost V 0 bases and J 6 bases, with 15 bases left between them. Germline CDR1 SGHRS, CDR2 YFSETQ. The length of the CDR3 is 15 residues. The CDR3: CASSLGRDQSDGYTF. The CDR3 DNA reads as TGCGCCAGCAGCTTGGGGCGGGACCAATCGGATGGCTACACCTTC.

This clone was seen a handful of times. The chain recombines TRBV28 with TRBJ1-5; no clear D. The V end was cut by 6 bases, the J end by 6 bases, with 18 bases between. The CDR3 totals 15 residues. Germline lookup yields CDR1 MDHEN and CDR2 SYDVKM. DNA for the CDR3: TGTGCCAGCAGCCAGAGGAAGGTAATCGGTCAGCCCCAGCATTTT. This encodes CASSQRKVIGQPQHF.

This clone was seen a single time. This chain links TRBV6-6 with TRBJ1-1, with 9 bases aligning to TRBD1. CDR1 is MNHNY and CDR2 is SVGAGI in the germline V gene (reference sequence). With 7 bases clipped from V and 6 bases from J, the junction kept 9 bases outside the gene matches. This CDR3 contains 14 residues. This CDR3 is CASNRRDREAEAFF. For the CDR3, the DNA is TGTGCCAGCAACCGCCGGGACAGGGAGGCTGAAGCTTTCTTT.

The genes are TRBV6-5 and TRBJ1-1, with a weak D call TRBD1 (6 bases). The germline V gene encodes CDR1 MNHEY and CDR2 SVGAGI. Trimming stripped 5 bases from V and 3 bases from J, with 13 bases between. This CDR3 contains 14 residues. The CDR3 region has the DNA TGTGCCAGCAGTCCAGGGGCGAAATACACTGAAGCTTTCTTT. Translated, it gives CASSPGAKYTEAFF.

The chain links TRBV12-3 or TRBV12-4 to TRBJ1-1; D ambiguous. V lost 7 bases, J lost 1 base, and 10 bases lay in between. The CDR3 is 13 amino acids. The CDR3 spells CASTRSTNTEAFF. In nucleotides, the CDR3 is TGTGCCAGCACTAGATCCACGAACACTGAAGCTTTCTTT.

This clone was counted between two and nine times. J is TRBJ2-7 and V is TRBV7-9; 8 positions match TRBD2. In germline, CDR1 is SEHNR, CDR2 FQNEAQ (reference sequence). The CDR3 loop spans 13 amino acids. V lost 6 bases to trimming and J lost 5 bases; unmatched junction nucleotides: 6. The CDR3 protein is CASRRGVYDEQYF. The CDR3 DNA reads as TGTGCCAGCAGGCGGGGGGTCTACGACGAGCAGTACTTC.

This clone was observed a single time. The CDR3 spells CASSQAFRGDTGELFF. DNA of the CDR3: TGCGCCAGCAGCCAAGCATTCAGGGGAGACACCGGGGAGCTGTTTTTT. The rearrangement joins TRBV4-1 to TRBJ2-2, with D possibly TRBD1 on 6 matching bases. Germline V lookup: CDR1 MGHRA, CDR2 YSYEKL. The CDR3 is 16 amino acids. Trimming cost V 1 base and J 3 bases, with 12 bases left between them.

CDR3: CASSPAGTVNTEAFF. The CDR3 nucleotides are TGTGCCAGCAGTCCCGCCGGGACAGTTAACACTGAAGCTTTCTTT. The chain uses TRBV6-5 and TRBJ1-1; 7 nucleotides match TRBD1. There are 15 residues in the CDR3. Germline loops: CDR1 MNHEY, CDR2 SVGAGI. The junction had 8 bases not matched to a gene; V was cut back by 5 bases and J by 2 bases.

The chain joins TRBV29-1 to TRBJ2-2, with D maybe TRBD2 (6 bases). In germline, CDR1 is SQVTM, CDR2 ANQGSEA. This CDR3 is 14 amino acids long. V was pared by 4 bases and J by 2 bases, with 11 bases between. The CDR3 loop reads CSVAPRGNTGELFF. As DNA, the CDR3 is TGCAGCGTTGCCCCGCGGGGAAACACCGGGGAGCTGTTTTTT.

The genes are TRBV10-3 and TRBJ2-1; 9 bases align to TRBD2. Losses at the gene ends were 6 bases for V and 0 bases for J; bases not matched to a gene: 3. The germline V gene has CDR1 ENHRY and CDR2 SYGVKD. The CDR3 totals 15 residues. DNA for the CDR3: TGTGCCATCAGAAGCGGGGGGAGCTCCTACAATGAGCAGTTCTTC. Translating gives CAIRSGGSSYNEQFF.

This rearrangement joins TRBV9 to TRBJ2-7, with 7 bases matching TRBD1. This CDR3 has 15 amino acids. Germline lookup yields CDR1 SGDLS and CDR2 YYNGEE. Trimming cost V 2 bases and J 6 bases; bases outside gene matches: 11. The CDR3 nucleotides read TGTGCCAGCAGCGTTGACACAGGGGTGTTAAGCGAGCAGTACTTC. Translation: CASSVDTGVLSEQYF.

This clone was counted a few times. The genes are TRBV28 and TRBJ1-6; D might be TRBD1 (5 bases). Germline loops: CDR1 MDHEN, CDR2 SYDVKM. This CDR3 is 12 amino acids long. The CDR3, as DNA: TGTGCGGTGGACCAGGGCCTTTCACCCCTCCACTTT. Translation gives CAVDQGLSPLHF.

J is TRBJ1-6 and V is TRBV6-2 or TRBV6-3; D not resolved. Germline V gene lookup returns CDR1 MNHEY and CDR2 SVGEGT. This CDR3 contains 13 residues. The V end was cut by 0 bases, the J end by 14 bases, with 11 bases between. Here the CDR3 reads CASSYSRAGALHF. CDR3 in DNA: TGTGCCAGCAGTTACTCAAGGGCCGGGGCCCTCCACTTT.

The chain is built from TRBV6-5 and TRBJ1-2, with a possible D match to TRBD1 (6 bases). Per the germline V gene, CDR1 is MNHEY and CDR2 is SVGAGI. CDR3 size: 15 residues. Deletions cut 4 bases from V and 3 bases from J, with 15 bases between. The CDR3 DNA reads as TGTGCCAGCAGTTCCCAAGGGGGTTCGGACTATGGCTACACCTTC. Protein: CASSSQGGSDYGYTF.

The chain has TRBV12-3 or TRBV12-4 and TRBJ2-5; TRBD2 matches 8 bases. The CDR3 extends over 13 amino acids. After removal of 8 bases from V and 4 bases from J, the junction contained 6 bases not matched to a gene. The CDR3 region has the DNA TGTGCCAGCGGACCCGGACTAGCAGAGACCCAGTACTTC. This gives the protein CASGPGLAETQYF.

The CDR3, as DNA: TGTGCCAGCAGCCTGACTAGCGGGGGGACGGGGACCCAGTACTTC. It codes for CASSLTSGGTGTQYF. The chain couples TRBV2 to TRBJ2-5, with TRBD2 matching over 13 bases. The CDR3 is 15 residues long. Germline V gene lookup returns CDR1 SNHLY and CDR2 FYNNEI. The J segment lost 7 bases and the V segment lost 6 bases, leaving 8 bases of the junction unmatched. The variable domain in full, completed from reference TRBV2 and TRBJ2-5, reads EPEVTQTPSHQVTQMGQEVILRCVPISNHLYFYWYRQILGQKVEFLVSFYNNEISEKSEIFDDQFSVERPDGSNFTLKIRSTKLEDSAMYFCASSLTSGGTGTQYFGPGTRLLVL.

The chain joins TRBV5-8 to TRBJ1-5; 9 bases line up with TRBD1. V trimming: 4 bases; J trimming: 8 bases; junction bases outside the gene matches: 13. From germline, CDR1 is SGHTS and CDR2 YDEGEE. This CDR3 is 16 amino acids long. CDR3 bases: TGTGCCAGCAGCATATCGACAGGGGGGTTGCGTAAGCCCCAGCATTTT. It is translated as CASSISTGGLRKPQHF.

V and J are TRBV7-3 and TRBJ2-1; possible D gene TRBD2, 6 bases. The CDR3 is 11 amino acids. V was shortened by 11 bases and J by 4 bases, with 9 bases between the two germline ends. The V gene's germline CDR1 is SGHTA and CDR2 FQGTGA. CDR3 region: CAPGLYNEQFF. DNA of the CDR3: TGTGCCCCGGGACTTTACAATGAGCAGTTCTTC.

The chain recombines TRBV2 with TRBJ2-7; D possibly corresponds to TRBD1 (5 bases). Deletions cut 6 bases from V and 0 bases from J, with 15 bases between. This CDR3 region has 15 residues. The germline gives CDR1 SNHLY, CDR2 FYNNEI. Written as DNA, the CDR3 is TGTGCCAGCAGCTATAGGGGAACAAGCTCCTACGAGCAGTACTTC. Protein product: CASSYRGTSSYEQYF.

This clone was counted only a few times. This chain joins TRBV28 and TRBJ2-3; TRBD2 matches at 13 bases. CDR1 is MDHEN, CDR2 SYDVKM, per germline. The CDR3 extends over 15 amino acids. The V gene end was trimmed by 6 bases and the J gene end by 6 bases; junction bases not matched to a gene: 6. In nucleotides, the CDR3 is TGTGCCAGCAGGGGGACTAGCGGGGTTCGGGATACGCAGTATTTT. It specifies CASRGTSGVRDTQYF.